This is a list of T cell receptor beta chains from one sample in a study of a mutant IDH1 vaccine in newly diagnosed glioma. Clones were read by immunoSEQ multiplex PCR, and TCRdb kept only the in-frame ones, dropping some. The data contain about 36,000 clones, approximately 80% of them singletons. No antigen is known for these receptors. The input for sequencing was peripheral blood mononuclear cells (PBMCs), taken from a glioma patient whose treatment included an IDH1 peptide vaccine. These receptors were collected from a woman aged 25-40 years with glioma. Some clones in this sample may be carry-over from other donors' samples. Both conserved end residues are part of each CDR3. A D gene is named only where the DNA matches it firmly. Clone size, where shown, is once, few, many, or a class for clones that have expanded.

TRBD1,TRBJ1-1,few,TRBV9,TGTGCCAGCAGCGTAGGACAGGGGGCAAAAGCTTTCTTT,CASSVGQGAKAFF
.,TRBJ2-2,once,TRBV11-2,TGTGCCAGCAGCTTAGATCAAGTATCCGGGGAGCTGTTTTTT,CASSLDQVSGELFF
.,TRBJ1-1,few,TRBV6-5,TGTGCCAGCAGCCCCCTTCAGGCTGGCACTGAAGCTTTCTTT,CASSPLQAGTEAFF
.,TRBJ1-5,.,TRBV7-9,TGTGCCAGCAGCGCCCCGGAGAGCAATCAGCCCCAGCATTTT,CASSAPESNQPQHF
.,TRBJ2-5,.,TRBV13,TGTGCCAGCAGCCCAACCCTCCGAGAAGGGGGAGAGACCCAGTACTTC,CASSPTLREGGETQYF
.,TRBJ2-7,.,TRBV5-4,TGTGCCAGCAGCTTGGCAGGCGCGACTTCGCAGTACTTC,CASSLAGATSQYF
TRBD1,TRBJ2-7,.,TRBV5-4,TGTGCCAGCAGCACGGGACAGGGGGCCTACGAGCAGTACTTC,CASSTGQGAYEQYF
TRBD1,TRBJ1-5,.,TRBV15,TGTGCCACCAGCGAAGACAGGGTTAGCAATCAGCCCCAGCATTTT,CATSEDRVSNQPQHF
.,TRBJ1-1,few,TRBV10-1,TGCGCCAGCAGTGTAGGCAATTGGAACACTGAAGCTTTCTTT,CASSVGNWNTEAFF
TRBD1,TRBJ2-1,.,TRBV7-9,TGTGCCAGCAGCTTCGACAGGGACAATGAGCAGTTCTTC,CASSFDRDNEQFF
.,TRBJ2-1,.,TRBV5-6,TGTGCCAGCAGCCGCCTCGACAGAAACTACAATGAGCAGTTCTTC,CASSRLDRNYNEQFF
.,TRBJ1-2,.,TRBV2,TGTGCCAGCAGTACGAAGTTAGCTAACTATGGCTACACCTTC,CASSTKLANYGYTF
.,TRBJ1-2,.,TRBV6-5,TGTGCCAGCAGCTCCCCCGGACGCCTTTATGGCTACACCTTC,CASSSPGRLYGYTF
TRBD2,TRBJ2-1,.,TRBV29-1,TGCAGCGTTGGACTAGCGGGAATGAACAATGAGCAGTTCTTC,CSVGLAGMNNEQFF
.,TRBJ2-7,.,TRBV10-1,TGCGCCAGCAGTGAGAGCGGTAGCTCCTACGAGCAGTACTTC,CASSESGSSYEQYF
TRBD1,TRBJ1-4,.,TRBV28,TGTGCCAGCAGTGGACAGGGGGATGAAAAACTGTTTTTT,CASSGQGDEKLFF
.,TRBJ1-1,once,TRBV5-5,TGTGCCAGCAGCTTGGAATCAGGGTGGAACACTGAAGCTTTCTTT,CASSLESGWNTEAFF
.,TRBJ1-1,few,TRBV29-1,TGCAGCGCCGCCAGGCCGCGGAACACTGAAGCTTTCTTT,CSAARPRNTEAFF
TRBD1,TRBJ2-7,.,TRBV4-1,TGCGCCAGCAGCCTTCCGGGACAGGCCTCCTACGAGCAGTACTTC,CASSLPGQASYEQYF
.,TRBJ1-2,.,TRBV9,TGTGCCAGCAGCGTAGAGGCGGCAGGGTATGGCTACACCTTC,CASSVEAAGYGYTF
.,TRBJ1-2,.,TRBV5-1,TGCGCCAGCAGCTCCGGGAAGGCCGAATATGGCTACACCTTC,CASSSGKAEYGYTF
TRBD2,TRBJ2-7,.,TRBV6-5,TGTGCCAGCAGTTACGGACTAGCGTCCTCCTACGAGCAGTACTTC,CASSYGLASSYEQYF
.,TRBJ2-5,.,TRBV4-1,TGCGCCAGCAGCCCCGGGCAGACCAAAGAGACCCAGTACTTC,CASSPGQTKETQYF
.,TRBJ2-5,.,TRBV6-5,TGTGCCAGCAGCTATTCTTGGGGTAGCCGGGAGACCCAGTACTTC,CASSYSWGSRETQYF
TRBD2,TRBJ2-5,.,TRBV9,TGTGCCAGCAGCGTAGGTCCCCCGACTAGCGGGTGGAGGGAGACCCAGTACTTC,CASSVGPPTSGWRETQYF
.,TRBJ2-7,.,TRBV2,TGTGCCAGCATCCCCCCAGACAGCTACGAGCAGTACTTC,CASIPPDSYEQYF
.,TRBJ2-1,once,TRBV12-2,TGTGCAAGTCGCTTATACGGGCCCGGTCACAATGAGCAGTTCTTC,CASRLYGPGHNEQFF
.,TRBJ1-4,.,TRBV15,TGTGCCACCAGCGAGAGGGTGAATGAAAAACTGTTTTTT,CATSERVNEKLFF
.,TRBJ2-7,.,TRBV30,TGTGCCTGGAGTGTACAGGAGTTCTACGAGCAGTACTTC,CAWSVQEFYEQYF
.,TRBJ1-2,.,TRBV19,TGTGCCAGTAGTATTGACGGACAGAAAGTCTATGGCTACACCTTC,CASSIDGQKVYGYTF
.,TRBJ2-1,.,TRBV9,TGTGCCAGCAGCGTCGGGGATGAGCAGTTCTTC,CASSVGDEQFF
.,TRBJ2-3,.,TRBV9,TGTGCCAGCAGCGCGGACACAGATACGCAGTATTTT,CASSADTDTQYF
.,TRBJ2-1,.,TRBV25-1,TGTGCCAGCAGTGATAGGGTGGTCCGGCAGGGTGAGCAGTTCTTC,CASSDRVVRQGEQFF
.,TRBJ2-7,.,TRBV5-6,TGTGCCAGCAGCTTGGGCCCGAACTACGAGCAGTACTTC,CASSLGPNYEQYF
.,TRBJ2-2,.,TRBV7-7,TGTGCTAGCAGCTTAGACAACACCGGGGAGCTGTTTTTT,CASSLDNTGELFF
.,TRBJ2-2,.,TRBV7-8,TGTGCCAGCAGCCTACAGGGTCTTAGTAACACCGGGGAGCTGTTTTTT,CASSLQGLSNTGELFF
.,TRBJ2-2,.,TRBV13,TGTGCCAGCAGCTTAGCGGTCAGCGCCGGGGAGCTGTTTTTT,CASSLAVSAGELFF
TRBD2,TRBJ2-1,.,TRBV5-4,TGTGCCAGCACCCCTGGACTAGCGGGGAATGAGCAGTTCTTC,CASTPGLAGNEQFF
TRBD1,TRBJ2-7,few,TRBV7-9,TGTGCCAGCAGCTCCCCGGGCGACAGGGCACGGTACTTC,CASSSPGDRARYF
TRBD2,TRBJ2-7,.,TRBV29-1,TGCAGCGTTGAAGTGACTAGCAAGTACGAGCAGTACTTC,CSVEVTSKYEQYF
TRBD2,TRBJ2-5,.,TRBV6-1,TGTGCCAGCAGTGAATGGGTCAGGAGGGCTAGCGGGACTGAAGGGACCCAGTACTTC,CASSEWVRRASGTEGTQYF
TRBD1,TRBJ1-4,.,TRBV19,TGTGCCAGTAGTATAGAGCGGACAGGGGGCGCGGGAACTAATGAAAAACTGTTTTTT,CASSIERTGGAGTNEKLFF
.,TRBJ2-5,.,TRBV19,TGTGCCAGTAGTATAGGACCAGGGTTGGGGGAAGAGACCCAGTACTTC,CASSIGPGLGEETQYF
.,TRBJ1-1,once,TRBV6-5,TGTGCCAGCAGTTACGGGGGAGGGACTGAAGCTTTCTTT,CASSYGGGTEAFF
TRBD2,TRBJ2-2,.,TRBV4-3,TGCGCCAGCAGCCAGGGGGGGGGAAGTTCGAACACCGGGGAGCTGTTTTTT,CASSQGGGSSNTGELFF
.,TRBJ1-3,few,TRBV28,TGTGCCAGCAGCCAGGGCTACTCTGGAAACACCATATATTTT,CASSQGYSGNTIYF
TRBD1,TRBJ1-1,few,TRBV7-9,TGTGCCAGCAGCGCTTCACAGGGGGGCACTGAAGCTTTCTTT,CASSASQGGTEAFF
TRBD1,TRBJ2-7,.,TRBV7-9,TGTGCCAGCAGCTTACCCCCCGGGACAGGGTACGAGCAGTACTTC,CASSLPPGTGYEQYF
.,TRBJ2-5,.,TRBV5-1,TGCGCCAGCAGCTCGGCCCCTAGGCACCAAGAGACCCAGTACTTC,CASSSAPRHQETQYF
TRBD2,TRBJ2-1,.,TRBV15,TGTGCCACCAGCCTAGCGGGGGGGTCTTACAATGAGCAGTTCTTC,CATSLAGGSYNEQFF
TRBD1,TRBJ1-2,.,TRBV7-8,TGTGCCAGCAGCTTAGCACAGGGGATGGGCTATGGCTACACCTTC,CASSLAQGMGYGYTF
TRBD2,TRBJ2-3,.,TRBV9,TGTGCCAGCAGCGTAACCCCGGGGGGACTAGGGTCAGATACGCAGTATTTT,CASSVTPGGLGSDTQYF